This T cell receptor (beta chain) originates from a study of memory CD4+ T cells and cytomegalovirus serostatus. Study background: Healthy Belgian adult donors included nine or ten CMV-positive and around 25 CMV-negative people.

Trimming took off 4 bases at V and 6 bases at J, with 12 bases between the two ends. Germline values: CDR1 LGHNA, CDR2 YNFKEQ. The CDR3 is made up of 13 amino acids. General study results and limits: Suggested: most of the CMV-linked TCR signature lies in CD4+ memory cells.

Single viable CD3+CD4+CD8-CD45RO+ cells were sorted as the memory CD4+ T cells. Donors' CMV status reflects serum IgG against pp150, pp28, p38, p52. Worth noting for this clone: Its target is not known.

How the authors handled the data: After removing out-of-frame reads, approximately 2.2 million distinct TCRbeta sequences remained. TCRdb's copy holds only in-frame clones and misses some; the assay was immunoSEQ multiplex PCR. V, J and clone size were drawn from that table, and D and trimming were deduced from the DNA. The sample records 30,000 to 40,000 clones, around 79% being singletons. The sequence was collected from an adult in good health and CMV-seronegative. Input material: memory CD4+ T cells from blood. The V call is TRBV4-2, the J call TRBJ1-2, with D unresolved. CDR3 in amino acids: CASSLNREHGYTF. The CDR3 nucleotides read TGTGCCAGCAGCCTTAATAGGGAGCATGGCTACACCTTC.